This is a list of T cell receptor beta chains from one sample in a study of cytomegalovirus exposure and HLA in healthy donors. Clones were read by immunoSEQ multiplex PCR, and TCRdb kept only the in-frame ones, dropping some. The sample shows 70,000 or so clones, about 60% of them seen only once. Sample: PBMCs. The receptors originated from a woman between 45 and 60 years old in good health and CMV-seronegative. Both conserved end residues are part of each CDR3. Each record gives: V gene, clone size, J gene, D gene, CDR3 DNA, CDR3 protein. D genes are given only for firm matches. Clone size appears in some rows only: once, few, many, or a class for an expanded clone.

TRBV6-5	once	TRBJ2-7	NA	TGTGCCAGCAGTTGGTACGAGGGCGAGCAGTACTTC	CASSWYEGEQYF
TRBV4-1	NA	TRBJ2-3	TRBD2	TGCGCCAGCAGCCAAGCTAGCGGGAGGGCCGGGACAGATACGCAGTATTTT	CASSQASGRAGTDTQYF
TRBV30	few	TRBJ1-3	NA	TGTGCCTGGAGTGTGAATGGCCGAAACACCATATATTTT	CAWSVNGRNTIYF
TRBV30	NA	TRBJ2-1	TRBD2	TGTGCCTGGAGTGTACTGAGCGGGAGGGCCCTCGAGTCCTACAATGAGCAGTTCTTC	CAWSVLSGRALESYNEQFF
TRBV10-3	few	TRBJ1-2	TRBD1	TGTGCCATCAGAGCCTCGGGACAGACCGGCGGAGGCTACACCTTC	CAIRASGQTGGGYTF
TRBV7-8	NA	TRBJ2-7	NA	TGTGCCAGCAGCTTAGGAACTGGGGAGTGGGACGAGCAGTACTTC	CASSLGTGEWDEQYF
TRBV19	NA	TRBJ2-3	TRBD1	TGTGCCAGTAGTGCCCCCCGGGACAGGAACACAGATACGCAGTATTTT	CASSAPRDRNTDTQYF
TRBV11-2	NA	TRBJ2-7	NA	TGTGCCAGCAGCTTAGCTGCGAAACCCTACGAGCAGTACTTC	CASSLAAKPYEQYF
TRBV18	few	TRBJ2-6	NA	TGTGCCAGCTCACAAGCCTCTGGGGCCAACGTCCTGACTTTC	CASSQASGANVLTF
TRBV6-5	NA	TRBJ2-1	TRBD2	TGTGCCAGCAGCCGCCGCGGGGGGGATGCCCATGAGCAGTTCTTC	CASSRRGGDAHEQFF
TRBV5-6	NA	TRBJ1-3	TRBD1	TGTGCCAGCAGCGGGGACAGGGAATCCTCAACGCCACTCGAGTTT	CASSGDRESSTPLEF
TRBV18	NA	TRBJ1-2	TRBD1	TGTGCCAGCTCACTATGGACAGGGATCGGCGTTGGCTACACCTTC	CASSLWTGIGVGYTF
TRBV9	NA	TRBJ2-1	NA	TGTGCCAGCAGCGTTGAGGAAAATGAGCAGTTCTTC	CASSVEENEQFF
TRBV7-6	NA	TRBJ2-5	NA	TGTGCCAGCAGCTTAGCTGGGGGGGCGGCGGAGACCCAGTACTTC	CASSLAGGAAETQYF
TRBV6-5	NA	TRBJ2-3	NA	TGTGCCAGCAGTTACCCGGCAGGGGGCACAGATACGCAGTATTTT	CASSYPAGGTDTQYF
TRBV5-5	NA	TRBJ2-5	TRBD1	TGTGCCAGCAGCTTAATCGGACAGGGGGCCCATGCCCAGTACTTC	CASSLIGQGAHAQYF
TRBV15	NA	TRBJ1-1	NA	TGTGCCACCAGCAGAGCCGGACAGATGAACACTGAAGCTTTCTTT	CATSRAGQMNTEAFF
TRBV5-1	NA	TRBJ2-3	NA	TGCGCCAGCAGCTTGGCCTTCGGTATAGATACGCAGTATTTT	CASSLAFGIDTQYF
TRBV6-4	NA	TRBJ2-3	NA	TGTGCCAGCAGTGACAGGGGAAGAGGAGATACGCAGTATTTT	CASSDRGRGDTQYF
TRBV9	NA	TRBJ2-1	TRBD2	TGTGCCAGCAGCGTAGGTCTAGCGGGAAGCACAAACAATGAGCAGTTCTTC	CASSVGLAGSTNNEQFF
TRBV13	once	TRBJ2-3	TRBD1	TGTGCCAGCAGCAATCCGGGACAGGGAAGCACAGATACGCAGTATTTT	CASSNPGQGSTDTQYF
TRBV6-4	NA	TRBJ2-1	NA	TGTGCCAGCAGTGACTCCGCGGGAGAGGGGGATGAGCAGTTCTTC	CASSDSAGEGDEQFF
TRBV18	few	TRBJ1-1	TRBD1	TGTGCCAGCTCACCGCGACAGGGTAATACTGAAGCTTTCTTT	CASSPRQGNTEAFF
TRBV5-4	few	TRBJ2-5	TRBD1	TGTGCCAGCAGCTTGCCTCAGGGGGCGCAAGAGACCCAGTACTTC	CASSLPQGAQETQYF
TRBV28	medium-sized	TRBJ1-1	NA	TGTGCCAGCAGTTTATCTGATGCAGTGAACACTGAAGCTTTCTTT	CASSLSDAVNTEAFF
TRBV2	few	TRBJ1-1	NA	TGTGCCAGCAGTGAAGGACCACGGGTAGCTTTCTTT	CASSEGPRVAFF
TRBV4-3	NA	TRBJ1-2	NA	TGCGCCAGCAGCCAAGAGGGAGGGCACCAGGGCTATGGCTACACCTTC	CASSQEGGHQGYGYTF
TRBV5-1	few	TRBJ1-1	NA	TGCGCCAGCAGCGCCGACAGTAACACTGAAGCTTTCTTT	CASSADSNTEAFF
TRBV11-2	once	TRBJ2-7	NA	TGTGCCAGCAGCTTAGGCGTGACAGCCACCTACGAGCAGTACTTC	CASSLGVTATYEQYF
TRBV11-3	NA	TRBJ2-5	TRBD2	TGTGCCAGCAGCTCCCCCGGGACTAGCGGGAGGAAAACCCAGTACTTC	CASSSPGTSGRKTQYF
TRBV5-4	NA	TRBJ2-3	TRBD2	TGTGCCAGCAGCCGGGACTACACAGATACGCAGTATTTT	CASSRDYTDTQYF
TRBV5-1	NA	TRBJ2-7	NA	TGCGCCAGCAGCATGATGGGGGGAGCAGGTGGCTACGAGCAGTACTTC	CASSMMGGAGGYEQYF
TRBV28	NA	TRBJ1-4	NA	TGTGCCAGCAGTTTGAGCGGGGCCACTAATGAAAAACTGTTTTTT	CASSLSGATNEKLFF
TRBV7-9	NA	TRBJ1-1	NA	TGTGCCAGCAGCCTTACAGGGATGAACACTGAAGCTTTCTTT	CASSLTGMNTEAFF
TRBV14	few	TRBJ1-4	TRBD1	TGTGCCAGCAGCCTCCGGGACAGGGGTTTCGAAAAACTGTTTTTT	CASSLRDRGFEKLFF
TRBV7-2	NA	TRBJ2-1	NA	TGTGCCAGCAGCCCAAGTGCGGCCCACTACAATGAGCAGTTCTTC	CASSPSAAHYNEQFF
TRBV18	NA	TRBJ1-1	NA	TGTGCCAGCGGAACGGTAGTCCTAGCTTCGCCTGAAGCTTTCTTT	CASGTVVLASPEAFF
TRBV4-3	NA	TRBJ2-1	TRBD2	TGCGCCAGCAGCCAAGATCGGGGCGGGAGGGGTGAGCAGTTCTTC	CASSQDRGGRGEQFF
TRBV7-7	NA	TRBJ2-7	TRBD2	TGTGCTAGCAGCTGGCTACTAGCGGGAGTATTGTACGAGCAGTACTTC	CASSWLLAGVLYEQYF
TRBV5-1	NA	TRBJ1-5	NA	TGCGCCAGCTCCCCGGGTCGCAATCAGCCCCAGCATTTT	CASSPGRNQPQHF